These 10 T cell receptor beta chains were all obtained from the same sample, sequenced in a study of post-analysis software for immune sequencing data. The study's findings and limits: Five TRBV segments, TRBV5-6, TRBV5-1 and TRBV20-1 among them, were found more frequent in patients than controls.

Each TCR beta cDNA library carried unique molecular identifiers. TCRdb reprocessed the PCR reads with MiXCR, giving one entry per CDR3 protein. This table holds around 260,000 distinct CDR3 sequences, 36% found once. Antigens for these TCRs are unknown. The sequencing sample was made of blood. These receptors came from a girl under 18 with multiple sclerosis.

The chain joins TRBV7-8 to TRBJ2-7, with D possibly being TRBD1 or TRBD2 (6 bases each). Trimming pared 5 bases from V and 6 bases from J, leaving 20 bases between. Germline V gene sequence: CDR1 SGHVS, CDR2 FQNEAQ. The CDR3 sequence is 15 residues long. CDR3 sequence: CASSPGGGFNCEQYF. CDR3 bases: TGTGCCAGCAGCCCAGGAGGGGGTTTCAACTGCGAGCAGTACTTC.

This clonotype was seen a handful of times. The chain uses TRBV15 and TRBJ2-1; 7 bases align to TRBD1. CDR3 length: 15 amino acids. Looked up from germline, CDR1 is LNHNV and CDR2 is YYDKDF (reference sequence). The V segment lost 0 bases and the J segment 6 bases; nucleotides outside the gene matches: 5. The CDR3 loop is CATSRDNYRGNEQFF. The CDR3 nucleotides read TGTGCCACCAGCAGAGATAATTACAGGGGCAATGAGCAGTTCTTC. Using reference TRBV15 and TRBJ2-1 for the parts outside the CDR3, the full variable domain is DAMVIQNPRYQVTQFGKPVTLSCSQTLNHNVMYWYQQKSSQAPKLLFHYYDKDFNNEADTPDNFQSRRPNTSFCFLDIRSPGLGDTAMYLCATSRDNYRGNEQFFGPGTRLTVL.

For this clonotype: This may come from a read error, since a much larger clone is one base off. The J gene is TRBJ1-2, the V gene TRBV18, with D tentatively TRBD1 (5 bases). The germline gives CDR1 KGHSH, CDR2 LQKENI. The CDR3 has 13 amino acids. CDR3: CAGSPGRNYGYTF. As DNA, the CDR3 is TGTGCCGGCTCACCGGGACGCAACTATGGCTACACCTTC.

In DNA, the CDR3 is TGCAGCGTTGAGTTCGGGGACGAAAAACTGTTTTTT. It specifies CSVEFGDEKLFF. The V and J genes are TRBV29-1 and TRBJ1-4; D is perhaps TRBD1 (5 bases). Looked up from germline, CDR1 is SQVTM and CDR2 is ANQGSEA. The CDR3 is 12 amino acids. The germline V and J ends were trimmed by 3 bases and 8 bases, with 10 bases remaining between them.

The chain uses TRBV7-3 and TRBJ2-1; D unclear. V dropped 2 bases and J dropped 16 bases, with 21 bases sitting between them. The CDR3 loop spans 14 amino acids. Per germline, CDR1 SGHTA and CDR2 FQGTGA. The CDR3 bases are TGTGCCAGCAGCTTAGGCCCGGAGTACAATGGGCACTTCTTC. Its protein is CASSLGPEYNGHFF.

This clonotype was counted between two and nine times. The V call is TRBV7-9, the J call TRBJ2-5; 12 nucleotides line up with TRBD1. V lost 5 bases and J lost 4; bases outside the gene matches: 11. In germline, CDR1 is SEHNR, CDR2 FQNEAQ (reference sequence). This CDR3 spans 17 amino acids. This CDR3 is CASSRAQGQGARETQYF. The CDR3 DNA is TGTGCCAGCAGCCGAGCCCAGGGACAGGGGGCCAGAGAGACCCAGTACTTC.

Of note for this clonotype: At one boundary the junction diverges from the germline segment, which might be a read error. The chain combines TRBV7-9 with TRBJ2-3, with 8 bases aligning to TRBD1. This CDR3 comprises 15 residues. The germline V gene has CDR1 SEHNR and CDR2 FQNEAQ (reference sequence). In nucleotides, the CDR3 is TGTGTCAGCAGCTCGACAGGGGAAGGGACAGATACGCAGTATTTT. This translates into CVSSSTGEGTDTQYF.

The V and J genes are TRBV20-1 and TRBJ2-3, with TRBD1 as a possible D gene (6 bases). The V end was cut by 7 bases, the J end by 0 bases, with 17 bases between. CDR3 length: 15 amino acids. CDR1 and CDR2 (germline): DFQATT, SNEGSKA (reference sequence). This CDR3 reads CSGSMGRGSTDTQYF. The CDR3 nucleotides read TGCAGTGGTTCCATGGGCAGGGGAAGCACAGATACGCAGTATTTT.

This clonotype occurred a few times. The chain recombines TRBV29-1 with TRBJ1-1; no definite D call. CDR1 and CDR2 (germline): SQVTM, ANQGSEA. The CDR3 contains 12 residues. V gave up 7 bases and J gave up 4 bases, with 13 bases separating them. The CDR3 DNA reads TGCAGCGCACCCAACGGTCCCACTGAAGCTTTCTTT. Protein sequence: CSAPNGPTEAFF.

This clonotype was counted at least ten times. The V gene is TRBV12-3 or TRBV12-4, the J gene TRBJ2-3; 7 nucleotides agree with TRBD1. The CDR3 extends over 14 amino acids. V shed 4 bases, J shed 3 bases, and the junction held 4 bases outside the gene matches. The CDR3: CASSSMTGTDTQYF. The CDR3 nucleotides are TGTGCCAGCAGTTCGATGACAGGGACAGATACGCAGTATTTT.